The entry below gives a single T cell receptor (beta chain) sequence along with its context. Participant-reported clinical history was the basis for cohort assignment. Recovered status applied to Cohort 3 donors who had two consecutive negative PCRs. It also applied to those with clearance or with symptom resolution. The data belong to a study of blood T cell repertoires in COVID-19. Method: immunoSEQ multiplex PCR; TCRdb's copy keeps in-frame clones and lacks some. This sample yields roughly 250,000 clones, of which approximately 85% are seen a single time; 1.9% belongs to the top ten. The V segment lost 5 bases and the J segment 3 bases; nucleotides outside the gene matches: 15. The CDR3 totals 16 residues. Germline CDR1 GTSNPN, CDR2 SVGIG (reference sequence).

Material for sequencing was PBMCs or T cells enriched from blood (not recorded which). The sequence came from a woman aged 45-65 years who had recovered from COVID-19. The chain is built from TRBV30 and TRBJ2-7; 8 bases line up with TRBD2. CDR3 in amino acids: CAWQDPGGRGGYEQYF. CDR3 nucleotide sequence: TGTGCCTGGCAGGATCCGGGAGGGCGAGGCGGCTACGAGCAGTACTTC. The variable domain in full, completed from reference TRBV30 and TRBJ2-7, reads SQTIHQWPATLVQPVGSPLSLECTVEGTSNPNLYWYRQAAGRGLQLLFYSVGIGQISSEVPQNLSASRPQDRQFILSSKKLLLSDSGFYLCAWQDPGGRGGYEQYFGPGTRLTVT.